The rows below give T cell receptor beta chains drawn from one sample of a study of low-dose radiotherapy and immunotherapy resistance in tumors. One entry per CDR3 protein results from TCRdb running MiXCR on the reads. The sample lists about 84,000 distinct CDR3 sequences, less than 20% occurring once. The sequenced sample was PBMCs, obtained after low-dose radiotherapy plus immunotherapy. The receptors stem from a male donor with prostate cancer. CDR3s leave out the opening cysteine and the closing phenylalanine or tryptophan.

V gene	CDR3 protein
TRBV5-1	ASSLGLAGVGTDTQY
TRBV19	ASSKQGGSSEQY
TRBV20-1	SARDGSGDRWSTNEKLF
TRBV3-1	ASSQAAGGPSLKQY
TRBV30	AWTLSGNTIY
TRBV6-4	AGQDASISPSTLVSPNQPQH
TRBV6-2/TRBV6-3	ASSYSPHQNTEAF
TRBV4-3	ASSRNRAKSEAF
TRBV7-9	ASSLVGRAGYGYT
TRBV5-5	ASSLEQSSYEQY
TRBV20-1	SARDLQAGNEKLF
TRBV5-4	AISLNGGSYNEQF
TRBV19	ASRLAGVDTGELF
TRBV4-1	ASSQENAEQF
TRBV4-1	ASSLTLSTDTQY
TRBV5-1	ASSSGLQIPTDTQY
TRBV20-1	SAFAALGQGFNEQY
TRBV24-1	ATSDPLETQY
TRBV18	ASSPYIAGGDGETQY
TRBV7-2	ASSLEGRRSNEQF
TRBV12-3/TRBV12-4	ASSFGQGERTQY
TRBV6-2/TRBV6-3	ASRRALYNEQF
TRBV6-5	ASSYSNVPNTGELF
TRBV6-8	ASSNDGRDRVGSYEQY
TRBV27	ASRRQGVSGNTIY
TRBV9	ASSVGSRTQHPHEQY
TRBV5-1	ASSLGPGPQETQY
TRBV27	ASSLLAGGTGELF
TRBV7-3	ASSLDRGVNTEAF
TRBV28	ASSSGQGRIGYT
TRBV29-1	SARPGQGNNEQF
TRBV7-8	ASSVPGTVEAF
TRBV4-3	ASSHEDRGELF
TRBV7-8	ASSLVGRGKETQY
TRBV10-3	AIGDSWVQETQY